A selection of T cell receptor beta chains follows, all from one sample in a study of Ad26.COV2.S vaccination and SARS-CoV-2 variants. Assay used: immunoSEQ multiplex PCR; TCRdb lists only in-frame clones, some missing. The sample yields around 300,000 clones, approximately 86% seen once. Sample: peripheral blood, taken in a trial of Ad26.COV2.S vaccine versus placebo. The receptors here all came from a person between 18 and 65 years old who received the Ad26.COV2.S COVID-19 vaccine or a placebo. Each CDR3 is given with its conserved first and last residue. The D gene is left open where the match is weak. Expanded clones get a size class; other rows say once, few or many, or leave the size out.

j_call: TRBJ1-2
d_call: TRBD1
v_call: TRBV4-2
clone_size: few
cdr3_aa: CASSQAILTGVFGYTF
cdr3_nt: TGTGCCAGCAGCCAAGCAATCCTGACAGGGGTTTTTGGCTACACCTTC

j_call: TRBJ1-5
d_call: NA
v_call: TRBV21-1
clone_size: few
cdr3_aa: CASSKGGDRSYSNQPQHF
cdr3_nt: TGTGCCAGCAGCAAAGGGGGGGACAGGAGTTATAGCAATCAGCCCCAGCATTTT

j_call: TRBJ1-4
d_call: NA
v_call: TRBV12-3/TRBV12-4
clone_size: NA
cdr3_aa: CASKSVGGEKLFF
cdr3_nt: TGTGCCAGCAAGTCAGTGGGAGGCGAAAAACTGTTTTTT

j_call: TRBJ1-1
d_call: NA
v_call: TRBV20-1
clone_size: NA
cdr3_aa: CSARLTTEAFF
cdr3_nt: TGCAGTGCTCGACTGACCACTGAAGCTTTCTTT

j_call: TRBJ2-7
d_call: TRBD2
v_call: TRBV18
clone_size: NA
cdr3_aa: CASSPSLAAYEQYF
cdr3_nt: TGTGCCAGCTCACCGTCACTAGCGGCCTACGAGCAGTACTTC

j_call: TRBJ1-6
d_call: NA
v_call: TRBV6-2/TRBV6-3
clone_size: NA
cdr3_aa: CASSYTAGNSPLHF
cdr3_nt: TGTGCCAGCAGTTACACCGCAGGAAATTCACCCCTCCACTTT

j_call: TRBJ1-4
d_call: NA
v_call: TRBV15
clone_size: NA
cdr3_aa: CATSRGAANEKLFF
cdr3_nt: TGTGCCACCAGCAGGGGGGCAGCTAATGAAAAACTGTTTTTT

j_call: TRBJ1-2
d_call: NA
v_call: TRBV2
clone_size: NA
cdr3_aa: CASSIRVEDGYTF
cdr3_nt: TGTGCCAGCAGCATCAGGGTGGAGGATGGCTACACCTTC

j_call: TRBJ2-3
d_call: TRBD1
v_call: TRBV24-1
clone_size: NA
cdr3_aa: CATSDPGTGGKDTQYF
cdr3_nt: TGTGCCACCAGTGACCCCGGGACAGGGGGCAAAGATACGCAGTATTTT

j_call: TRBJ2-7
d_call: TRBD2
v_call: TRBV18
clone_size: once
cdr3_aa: CASSPPGEGEQYF
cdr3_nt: TGTGCCAGCTCACCACCAGGGGAGGGCGAGCAGTACTTC

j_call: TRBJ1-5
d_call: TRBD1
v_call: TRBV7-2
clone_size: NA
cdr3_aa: CASSSNGQGYQPQHF
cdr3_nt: TGTGCCAGCAGCTCGAATGGACAGGGCTATCAGCCCCAGCATTTT

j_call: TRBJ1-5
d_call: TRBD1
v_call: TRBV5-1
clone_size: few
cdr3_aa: CASSLAGGSNQPQHF
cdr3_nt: TGCGCCAGCAGCTTGGCAGGGGGGAGCAATCAGCCCCAGCATTTT

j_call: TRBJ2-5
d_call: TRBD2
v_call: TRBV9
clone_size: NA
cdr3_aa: CASSVKGLANPGETQYF
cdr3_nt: TGTGCCAGCAGCGTAAAAGGACTAGCAAATCCGGGGGAGACCCAGTACTTC

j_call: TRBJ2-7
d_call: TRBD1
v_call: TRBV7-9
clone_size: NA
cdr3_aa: CASSSWDRVYEQYF
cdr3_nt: TGTGCCAGCAGCTCTTGGGACAGGGTATACGAGCAGTACTTC

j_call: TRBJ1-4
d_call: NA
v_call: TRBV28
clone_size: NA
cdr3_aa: CASSPPEATNEKLFF
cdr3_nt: TGTGCCAGCAGTCCTCCGGAAGCAACTAATGAAAAACTGTTTTTT

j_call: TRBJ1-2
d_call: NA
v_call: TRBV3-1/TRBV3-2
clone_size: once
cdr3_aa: CASSQENGYTF
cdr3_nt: TGTGCCAGCAGCCAAGAAAACGGCTACACCTTC

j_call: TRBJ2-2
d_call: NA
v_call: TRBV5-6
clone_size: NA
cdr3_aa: CASSLGGPTGELFF
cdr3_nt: TGTGCCAGCAGCTTGGGGGGGCCCACCGGGGAGCTGTTTTTT

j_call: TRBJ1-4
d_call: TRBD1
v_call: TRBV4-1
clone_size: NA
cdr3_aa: CASSQRDRGRPNEKLFF
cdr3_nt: TGCGCCAGCAGCCAAAGGGACAGGGGGAGGCCTAATGAAAAACTGTTTTTT

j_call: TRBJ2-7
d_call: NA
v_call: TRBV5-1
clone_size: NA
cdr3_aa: CASSLDYGQLSYEQYF
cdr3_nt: TGCGCCAGCAGCTTGGACTACGGACAGCTCTCCTACGAGCAGTACTTC

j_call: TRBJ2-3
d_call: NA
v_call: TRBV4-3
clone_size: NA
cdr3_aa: CASSLGGSSTDTQYF
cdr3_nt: TGCGCCAGCAGCCTGGGAGGCTCTAGCACAGATACGCAGTATTTT

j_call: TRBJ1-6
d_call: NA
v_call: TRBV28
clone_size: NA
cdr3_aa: CASSSGDSPLHF
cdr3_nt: TGTGCCAGCAGTTCAGGGGATTCACCCCTCCACTTT

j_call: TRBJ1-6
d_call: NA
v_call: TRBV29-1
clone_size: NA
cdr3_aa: CSAEGPRHNSPLHF
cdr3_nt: TGCAGCGCCGAAGGGCCCCGGCATAATTCACCCCTCCACTTT

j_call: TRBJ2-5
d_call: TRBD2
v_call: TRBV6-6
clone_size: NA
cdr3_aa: CASSYTSGGDRETQYF
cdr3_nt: TGTGCCAGCAGTTACACTAGCGGGGGGGATCGGGAGACCCAGTACTTC

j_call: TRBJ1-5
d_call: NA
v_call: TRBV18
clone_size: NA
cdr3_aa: CASSPRTSLGEPQHF
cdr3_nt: TGTGCCAGCTCACCCCGGACCTCCTTGGGGGAGCCCCAGCATTTT

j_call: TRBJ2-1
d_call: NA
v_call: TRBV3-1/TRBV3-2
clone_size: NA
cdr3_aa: CASSFLGSVSYNEQFF
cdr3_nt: TGTGCCAGCAGCTTTCTAGGTTCCGTGAGCTACAATGAGCAGTTCTTC

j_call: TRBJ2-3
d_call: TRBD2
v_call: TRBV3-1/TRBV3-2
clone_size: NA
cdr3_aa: CASSPTHSGGDTDTQYF
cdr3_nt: TGTGCCAGCAGCCCCACCCATAGCGGGGGGGATACAGATACGCAGTATTTT

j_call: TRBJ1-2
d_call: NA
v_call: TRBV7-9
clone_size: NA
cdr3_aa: CATEGTVNYGYTF
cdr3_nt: TGTGCCACGGAGGGGACGGTTAACTATGGCTACACCTTC

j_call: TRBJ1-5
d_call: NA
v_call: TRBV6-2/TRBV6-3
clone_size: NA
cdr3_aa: CASSYSRGDTNQPQHF
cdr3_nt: TGTGCCAGCAGTTACTCGAGGGGGGATACCAATCAGCCCCAGCATTTT

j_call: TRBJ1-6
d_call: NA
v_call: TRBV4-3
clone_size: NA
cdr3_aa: CASSQDQRNSPLHF
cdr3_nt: TGCGCCAGCAGCCAAGATCAGAGGAATTCACCCCTCCACTTT

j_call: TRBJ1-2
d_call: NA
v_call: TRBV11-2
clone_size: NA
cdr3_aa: CASSQGQRGYTF
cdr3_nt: TGTGCCAGCAGCCAAGGACAGCGCGGCTACACCTTC

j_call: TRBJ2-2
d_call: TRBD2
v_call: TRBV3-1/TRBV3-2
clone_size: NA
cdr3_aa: CASSPSRAGGNTGELFF
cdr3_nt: TGTGCCAGCAGCCCGTCTCGAGCGGGGGGGAACACCGGGGAGCTGTTTTTT

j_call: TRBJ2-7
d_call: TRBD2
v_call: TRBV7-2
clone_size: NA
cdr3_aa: CASSVTSGRRSYEQYF
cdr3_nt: TGTGCCAGCAGCGTTACTAGCGGGAGGCGTTCCTACGAGCAGTACTTC

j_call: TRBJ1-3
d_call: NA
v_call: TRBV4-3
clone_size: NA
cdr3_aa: CASSQAGSTGNTIYF
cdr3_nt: TGCGCCAGCAGCCAAGCAGGGTCCACTGGAAACACCATATATTTT

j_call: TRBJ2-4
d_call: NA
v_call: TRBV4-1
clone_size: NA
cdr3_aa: CASSRVGAKGTKNIQYF
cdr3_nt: TGCGCCAGCAGCCGAGTTGGGGCGAAGGGGACCAAAAACATTCAGTACTTC

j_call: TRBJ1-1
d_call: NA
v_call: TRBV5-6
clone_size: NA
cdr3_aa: CASSPFGGVTEAFF
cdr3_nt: TGTGCCAGCAGCCCATTCGGAGGGGTCACTGAAGCTTTCTTT

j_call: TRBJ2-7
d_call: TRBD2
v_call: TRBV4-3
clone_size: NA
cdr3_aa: CASSQGGTSGRWEQYF
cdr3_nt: TGCGCCAGCAGCCAGGGCGGGACTAGCGGGAGATGGGAGCAGTACTTC

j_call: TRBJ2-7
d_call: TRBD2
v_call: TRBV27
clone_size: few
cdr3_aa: CASSSLAGGVEQYF
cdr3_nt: TGTGCCAGCAGTTCCTTAGCGGGAGGGGTCGAGCAGTACTTC

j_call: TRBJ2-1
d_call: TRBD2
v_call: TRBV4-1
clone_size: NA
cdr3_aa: CASSPKRLAGASISYNEQFF
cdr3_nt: TGCGCCAGCAGCCCCAAGAGGCTAGCGGGGGCCTCAATCTCCTACAATGAGCAGTTCTTC

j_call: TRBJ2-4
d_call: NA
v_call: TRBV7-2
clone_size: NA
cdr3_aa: CASSLGGARIPLAKNIQYF
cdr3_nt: TGTGCCAGCAGCTTAGGCGGGGCTCGCATCCCCCTAGCCAAAAACATTCAGTACTTC

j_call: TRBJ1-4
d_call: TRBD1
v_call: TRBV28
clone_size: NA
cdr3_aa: CASSPSPGQGDEKLFF
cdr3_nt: TGTGCCAGCAGTCCATCCCCGGGACAGGGGGATGAAAAACTGTTTTTT

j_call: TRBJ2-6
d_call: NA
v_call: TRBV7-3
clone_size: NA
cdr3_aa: CASGSYTSGANVLTF
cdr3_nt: TGTGCCAGCGGGAGCTACACCTCTGGGGCCAACGTCCTGACTTTC

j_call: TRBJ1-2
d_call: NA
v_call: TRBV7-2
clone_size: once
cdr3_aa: CASLYMTGVVDGYTF
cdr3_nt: TGTGCCAGCCTTTACATGACGGGGGTGGTCGATGGCTACACCTTC

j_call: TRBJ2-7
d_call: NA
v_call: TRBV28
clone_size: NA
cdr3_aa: CASSPLRGGQYF
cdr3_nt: TGTGCCAGCAGTCCCCTCAGGGGAGGGCAGTACTTC

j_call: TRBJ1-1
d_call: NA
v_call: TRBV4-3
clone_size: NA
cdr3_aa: CASSLGTGTLPPYTEAFF
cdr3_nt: TGCGCCAGCAGCCTCGGAACCGGGACCCTCCCCCCATATACTGAAGCTTTCTTT

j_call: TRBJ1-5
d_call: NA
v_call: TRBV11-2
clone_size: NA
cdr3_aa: CASSPTWVGFRNQPQHF
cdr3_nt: TGTGCCAGCAGCCCCACCTGGGTGGGGTTCCGAAATCAGCCCCAGCATTTT